One and the same sample provided the 23 T cell receptor beta chains below, sequenced in a study of memory CD8 T cells in hepatitis C reinfection. The time point was: pre-reinfection, 55 to 20 weeks before reinfection detection. No in vitro expansion preceded TCR sequencing of the sorted cells. Only in-frame clones appear in the TCRdb table, and some are missing; sequencing was by immunoSEQ multiplex PCR. The profile shows under 60,000 clones, nearly 90% of them singletons. The specimen sequenced was naive CD8+ T cells sorted from blood. These receptors were collected from a man between 18 and 29 years old with hepatitis C virus infection.

The chain links TRBV19 to TRBJ2-1, with 9 bases lining up with TRBD1. Germline V gene data show CDR1 as LNHDA and CDR2 as SQIVND (reference sequence). With V trimmed by 3 bases and J by 7 bases, 1 base remained unmatched. This CDR3 is 13 amino acids long. The CDR3, as DNA: TGTGCCAGTAGTATGGGACAGGGAAATGAGCAGTTCTTC. This encodes CASSMGQGNEQFF.

This sequence joins TRBV28 and TRBJ2-7; 7 bases map to TRBD1. CDR1 and CDR2 from the germline V gene are MDHEN and SYDVKM. This CDR3 is built from 11 residues. The V segment lost 7 bases and the J segment 4 bases; nucleotides outside the gene matches: 1. The CDR3 here is CASNRGYEQYF. The CDR3 coding sequence is TGTGCCAGCAACAGGGGTTACGAGCAGTACTTC.

J is TRBJ2-1 and V is TRBV4-1; weak D call: TRBD1 (6 bases). The CDR3 totals 16 residues. Germline loops: CDR1 MGHRA, CDR2 YSYEKL. The V and J ends lost 1 base and 6 bases respectively, with 16 bases between them. The CDR3 nucleotides read TGCGCCAGCAGCCAAGTGGGGGCAGGGGCTGGCAATGAGCAGTTCTTC. This translates into CASSQVGAGAGNEQFF.

The chain is built from TRBV15 and TRBJ2-7; D is perhaps TRBD2 (5 bases). CDR3 size: 14 residues. The V end was cut by 1 base, the J end by 6 bases, with 13 bases between. Germline lookup yields CDR1 LNHNV and CDR2 YYDKDF (reference sequence). The CDR3 nucleotides read TGTGCCACCAGCAGAGGAGGGTATGGTAGCGAGCAGTACTTC. Encoded protein: CATSRGGYGSEQYF.

The rearrangement joins TRBV5-6 to TRBJ2-1; 9 bases are shared with TRBD2. Unmatched junction bases numbered 11, after V lost 0 bases and J lost 4 bases. This CDR3 contains 18 residues. Germline CDR1 and CDR2: SGHDT and YYEEEE. In DNA form, the CDR3 reads TGTGCCAGCAGCTTGGTGGGACTAGCTGTCCGACGGTACAATGAGCAGTTCTTC. Amino acids: CASSLVGLAVRRYNEQFF.

V is TRBV28 and J is TRBJ1-1; the D gene is possibly TRBD1 (6 bases). The ends were cut back, 10 bases at V and 8 bases at J, with 11 bases in the middle. This CDR3 spans 10 amino acids. The germline V gene encodes CDR1 MDHEN and CDR2 SYDVKM. CDR3 nucleotide sequence: TGTGCCATCCCGGGACAAGAAGCTTTCTTT. It yields the protein CAIPGQEAFF.

V and J are TRBV4-2 and TRBJ2-5, with 11 positions matching TRBD2. V lost 3 bases and J lost 5; bases outside the gene matches: 5. This CDR3 has 15 residues. Germline V CDR1 and CDR2: LGHNA, YNFKEQ. The CDR3 is CASSQLAGGWETQYF. The CDR3 coding sequence is TGTGCCAGCAGCCAGCTAGCGGGGGGATGGGAGACCCAGTACTTC.

V gene TRBV6-5 combines with J gene TRBJ1-5; 8 nucleotides agree with TRBD1. Germline CDR1 MNHEY, CDR2 SVGAGI. V dropped 5 bases and J dropped 6; count of bases not matched to a gene: 6. The CDR3 spans 14 residues. The CDR3 region is CASSLRQGTQPQHF. The DNA of the CDR3 is TGTGCCAGCAGTCTTAGACAGGGGACTCAGCCCCAGCATTTT.

This clone was picked up one time. V gene TRBV28 combines with J gene TRBJ2-5, with TRBD2 matching over 9 bases. V trimming: 5 bases; J trimming: 4 bases; junction bases outside the gene matches: 14. CDR3 length: 17 residues. Germline lookup yields CDR1 MDHEN and CDR2 SYDVKM. In DNA form, the CDR3 reads TGTGCCAGCAGTCCCCAGGGGCCTAGCGGGATCGGAGAGACCCAGTACTTC. It codes for CASSPQGPSGIGETQYF. The entire variable domain, with the rest obtained from reference TRBV28 and TRBJ2-5, is as follows: DVKVTQSSRYLVKRTGEKVFLECVQDMDHENMFWYRQDPGLGLRLIYFSYDVKMKEKGDIPEGYSVSREKKERFSLILESASTNQTSMYLCASSPQGPSGIGETQYFGPGTRLLVL.

The table lists this clone with a count of one. The chain joins TRBV27 to TRBJ1-2; 9 bases match TRBD1. Trimming at V came to 6 bases and at J to 3 bases, leaving 5 bases not matched to a gene. The CDR3 covers 14 residues. Germline V CDR1 and CDR2: MNHEY, SMNVEV (reference sequence). The CDR3 DNA reads TGTGCCAGCAGCCCCGGACAGGGGTACTATGGCTACACCTTC. Translating gives CASSPGQGYYGYTF.

V usage is TRBV5-1 and J usage is TRBJ2-2, with D hard to call. Per germline, CDR1 SGHRS and CDR2 YFSETQ. V shed 4 bases and J shed 3 bases, with 7 bases lying between them. The length of the CDR3 is 13 residues. The CDR3 nucleotides are TGCGCCAGCAGCCCGGGTTACACCGGGGAGCTGTTTTTT. This translates into CASSPGYTGELFF.

V usage is TRBV2 and J usage is TRBJ2-1; D is uncertain. The CDR3 consists of 10 residues. Per germline, CDR1 SNHLY and CDR2 FYNNEI. The ends were cut back, 3 bases at V and 13 bases at J, with 7 bases in the middle. The CDR3 sequence: CASSELEQFF. CDR3 nucleotides: TGTGCCAGCAGTGAGCTAGAACAGTTCTTC. Looking up the rest from reference TRBV2 and TRBJ2-1 gives the full variable domain: EPEVTQTPSHQVTQMGQEVILRCVPISNHLYFYWYRQILGQKVEFLVSFYNNEISEKSEIFDDQFSVERPDGSNFTLKIRSTKLEDSAMYFCASSELEQFFGPGTRLTVL.

In this sample, this clone turned up a few times. This chain links TRBV6-5 with TRBJ1-4, with a weak D call TRBD1 (6 bases). Trimming cost V 5 bases and J 8 bases, with 15 bases left between them. This CDR3 contains 14 residues. Germline assignment: CDR1 MNHEY and CDR2 SVGAGI. CDR3 sequence (DNA): TGTGCCAGCAGTAAATACAGGGCGGAAGAAAAACTGTTTTTT. The encoded protein is CASSKYRAEEKLFF.

Points on this clone: With only one base between it and a far larger clone, this is likely a read error. The chain combines TRBV2 with TRBJ1-3, with TRBD1 matching 7 bases. This CDR3 contains 15 residues. The J segment lost 0 bases and the V segment lost 8 bases, leaving 7 bases of the junction unmatched. Germline loops: CDR1 SNHLY, CDR2 FYNNEI. In DNA, the CDR3 is TGTGCCAGCGGTGGGGGACAGCCCTCTGGAAACACCATATATTTT. Its protein product is CASGGGQPSGNTIYF.

The chain has TRBV27 and TRBJ1-2; 7 bases align to TRBD1. After removal of 2 bases from V and 4 bases from J, the junction contained 7 bases not matched to a gene. Germline CDR1 is MNHEY and CDR2 is SMNVEV (reference sequence). The CDR3 covers 15 residues. The CDR3 reads CASSLDGTAFYGYTF. CDR3 DNA: TGTGCCAGCAGTTTAGACGGGACAGCCTTCTATGGCTACACCTTC.

This chain links TRBV27 with TRBJ2-7; no definite D call. The CDR3 is made up of 15 amino acids. V was pared by 0 bases and J by 0 bases, with 9 bases between. CDR1 MNHEY and CDR2 SMNVEV come from the germline V gene (reference sequence). The CDR3: CASSLSPPVSYEQYF. The CDR3 bases are TGTGCCAGCAGTTTATCCCCCCCGGTCTCCTACGAGCAGTACTTC.

This rearrangement joins TRBV5-5 to TRBJ2-7; 15 nucleotides match TRBD2. CDR3 length: 14 amino acids. Germline V CDR1 and CDR2: SGHKS, YYEKEE (reference sequence). The CDR3 protein is CASSSGLAGGDEVV. The CDR3 nucleotides read TGTGCCAGCAGCTCCGGACTAGCGGGGGGGGACGAAGTCGTC.

The CDR3 nucleotides read TGTGCCAGCAGCTTGGTGGCAGGGGAGAATAGCTACGAGCAGTACTTC. This encodes CASSLVAGENSYEQYF. The chain links TRBV5-6 to TRBJ2-7; possible D gene TRBD1, 6 bases. V was clipped by 0 bases and J by 3 bases, with 16 bases between them. Germline loops: CDR1 SGHDT, CDR2 YYEEEE. The CDR3 runs to 16 residues. Complete variable domain (other parts from reference TRBV5-6 and TRBJ2-7): DAGVTQSPTHLIKTRGQQVTLRCSPKSGHDTVSWYQQALGQGPQFIFQYYEEEERQRGNFPDRFSGHQFPNYSSELNVNALLLGDSALYLCASSLVAGENSYEQYFGPGTRLTVT.

The chain uses TRBV11-2 and TRBJ2-3; 12 nucleotides match TRBD1. The CDR3 spans 16 residues. The germline V gene has CDR1 SGHAT and CDR2 FQNNGV. The junction had 6 bases not matched to a gene; V was cut back by 5 bases and J by 3 bases. CDR3 residues: CASSPGTGGRTDTQYF. CDR3 in DNA: TGTGCCAGCAGCCCCGGGACAGGGGGCCGGACAGATACGCAGTATTTT.

This chain's CDR3 is CASSPGGEQFF. DNA of the CDR3: TGTGCCAGCTCACCGGGAGGGGAGCAGTTCTTC. The chain couples TRBV18 to TRBJ2-1; 7 bases are a match to TRBD2. This CDR3 has 11 amino acids. Germline trimming cut 3 bases from V and 10 bases from J; bases unmatched to any gene: 0. Germline V lookup: CDR1 KGHSH, CDR2 LQKENI. The full variable domain, its missing parts supplied by reference TRBV18 and TRBJ2-1, is NAGVMQNPRHLVRRRGQEARLRCSPMKGHSHVYWYRQLPEEGLKFMVYLQKENIIDESGMPKERFSAEFPKEGPSILRIQQVVRGDSAAYFCASSPGGEQFFGPGTRLTVL.

The gene calls are TRBV4-1 and TRBJ2-7; 9 bases line up with TRBD2. Trimming removed 1 base from V and 5 bases from J; junction bases left unmatched: 9. Germline V gene lookup returns CDR1 MGHRA and CDR2 YSYEKL. This CDR3 region has 16 residues. CDR3 in amino acids: CASSQGSGSPVHEQYF. CDR3 in DNA: TGCGCCAGCAGCCAAGGTAGCGGGAGTCCCGTCCACGAGCAGTACTTC.

This rearrangement joins TRBV5-4 to TRBJ2-3; 12 bases map to TRBD2. Germline-derived CDR1 and CDR2 are SGHNT and YYREEE (reference sequence). With V trimmed by 2 bases and J by 2 bases, 6 bases remained unmatched. The CDR3 is 17 amino acids. In DNA form, the CDR3 reads TGTGCCAGCAGCTTAAGAGGACTAGCGGGGACCACAGATACGCAGTATTTT. This sequence encodes CASSLRGLAGTTDTQYF.

The chain recombines TRBV28 with TRBJ2-5; the D gene is possibly TRBD1 (6 bases). Germline loops: CDR1 MDHEN, CDR2 SYDVKM. Trimming removed 5 bases from V and 1 base from J, with 14 bases in between. This CDR3 contains 15 residues. CDR3 residues: CASSLIQGPQETQYF. The CDR3 region has the DNA TGTGCCAGCAGTCTCATACAGGGACCCCAAGAGACCCAGTACTTC.